This record concerns one TCR beta chain sequence. Its specificity is unknown. This record belongs to a study of CD8+ T cells in alopecia areata. As for the study in general: Oral tofacitinib, 5 to 10 mg twice daily, was given in an open-label trial. The duration of tofacitinib was 6 to 18 months, with 6 months off drug afterward.

Study-wide points: Among patients, TCR sharing was less clear than in mice, a difference possibly due in part to HLA diversity in the patient population. How baseline CD8+ expansion relates to response remains uncertain (there was one nonresponder).

Treatment reported: oral pan-JAK inhibitor, 5-10 mg twice daily. The germline V gene encodes CDR1 SQVTM and CDR2 ANQGSEA. V lost 5 bases and J lost 1, with 8 bases in between. The CDR3 contains 12 residues. RNA, once extracted, was reverse transcribed into cDNA for use as the sequencing template. Produced via immunoSEQ multiplex PCR; TCRdb's table is partial and in-frame only. The data contain 190,000 or so clones, roughly 62% of them singletons. The rearrangement joins TRBV29-1 to TRBJ1-1; perhaps TRBD1 as D (5 bases). This clonotype was sampled from a human donor with alopecia areata. The source material was CD8+ T cells sorted from blood, sampled at week 24, from a patient treated with tofacitinib. This chain's CDR3 is CSVMTANTEAFF. The CDR3 nucleotides are TGCAGCGTTATGACAGCGAACACTGAAGCTTTCTTT.